The 2 T cell receptor beta chains reported below all come from one sample, sequenced in a study of blood T cell repertoires in COVID-19. Generated by immunoSEQ multiplex PCR, the TCRdb table keeps only in-frame clones and is missing some. The data hold 380,000 or so clones, with about 90% observed a single time. Sequenced: PBMCs or T cells enriched from blood (not recorded which). The origin of the receptors is a man aged 30-40 years who had recovered from COVID-19.

Of note for this clone: The junction shows a germline mismatch at one end, possibly a read error. The chain carries TRBV30 and TRBJ2-7; D might be TRBD1 (5 bases). CDR3 length equals 12 residues. Germline V gives CDR1 GTSNPN, CDR2 SVGIG (reference sequence). CDR3 sequence reads: CAWSGTSYGQYF. The DNA of the CDR3 is TGTGCCTGGAGTGGGACATCTTACGGGCAGTACTTC.

This chain connects TRBV5-1 to TRBJ2-3, with 9 bases aligning to TRBD2. The V segment lost 0 bases and the J segment 2 bases; nucleotides outside the gene matches: 7. The CDR3 extends over 17 amino acids. Germline assignment: CDR1 SGHRS and CDR2 YFSETQ. The CDR3 protein is CASSLVSSGAFTDTQYF. In DNA, the CDR3 is TGCGCCAGCAGCTTGGTATCTAGCGGGGCCTTCACAGATACGCAGTATTTT.